The rows below give T cell receptor beta chains drawn from one sample of a study of beta chain features in type 1 diabetes. Here immunoSEQ multiplex PCR was the method, and the copy in TCRdb shows in-frame clones only, minus some. The sample lists about 240,000 clones; approximately 15% were seen once. The sample consisted of naive CD4+ T cells from blood. The receptors derive from a young man with type 1 diabetes. CDR3s include the opening cysteine and the closing phenylalanine or tryptophan. D genes are given only for firm matches. Rows may omit the clone size; those that give it use once, few, many or a size class.

cdr3_aa: CASSSGTGDANTGELFF; cdr3_nt: TGCGCCAGCAGCTCCGGGACAGGGGACGCGAACACCGGGGAGCTGTTTTTT; j_call: TRBJ2-2; v_call: TRBV5-1; clone_size: once; d_call: TRBD1
cdr3_aa: CASSARPRRDTQYF; cdr3_nt: TGTGCCAGCAGCGCTCGTCCGCGTCGAGATACGCAGTATTTT; j_call: TRBJ2-3; v_call: TRBV11-2; clone_size: once; d_call: NA
cdr3_aa: CASSWGWTSGTDTQYF; cdr3_nt: TGTGCCAGCAGTTGGGGGTGGACTAGCGGCACAGATACGCAGTATTTT; j_call: TRBJ2-3; v_call: TRBV25-1; clone_size: NA; d_call: TRBD2
cdr3_aa: CAGSGSAYF; cdr3_nt: TGTGCCGGAAGCGGGAGTGCGTACTTC; j_call: TRBJ2-5; v_call: TRBV27; clone_size: few; d_call: TRBD2
cdr3_aa: CASRTRTGDYEQYF; cdr3_nt: TGCGCCAGCAGAACCCGGACAGGGGACTACGAGCAGTACTTC; j_call: TRBJ2-7; v_call: TRBV5-1; clone_size: NA; d_call: TRBD1
cdr3_aa: CASSLNPGGGFHTGELFF; cdr3_nt: TGTGCCAGCAGCCTAAACCCTGGCGGGGGGTTTCACACCGGGGAGCTGTTTTTT; j_call: TRBJ2-2; v_call: TRBV7-9; clone_size: few; d_call: TRBD2
cdr3_aa: CASGVGHLGVDTQYF; cdr3_nt: TGTGCTAGTGGCGTGGGACACTTAGGAGTGGATACGCAGTATTTT; j_call: TRBJ2-3; v_call: TRBV12-5; clone_size: few; d_call: NA
cdr3_aa: CASSKESTEQYF; cdr3_nt: TGTGCCAGCAGCAAAGAGTCGACAGAGCAGTACTTC; j_call: TRBJ2-7; v_call: TRBV21-1; clone_size: NA; d_call: NA
cdr3_aa: CASSSASGDTEAFF; cdr3_nt: TGCGCCAGCAGCTCTGCGTCAGGGGACACTGAAGCTTTCTTT; j_call: TRBJ1-1; v_call: TRBV5-1; clone_size: NA; d_call: NA
cdr3_aa: CASSLQGAGEKLFF; cdr3_nt: TGTGCCAGCAGTTTACAGGGGGCGGGTGAAAAACTGTTTTTT; j_call: TRBJ1-4; v_call: TRBV5-4; clone_size: NA; d_call: TRBD1
cdr3_aa: CASSPQMTSGSPYEQYF; cdr3_nt: TGTGCCAGCAGCCCGCAGATGACTAGCGGGAGTCCCTACGAGCAGTACTTC; j_call: TRBJ2-7; v_call: TRBV11-2; clone_size: NA; d_call: TRBD2
cdr3_aa: CARFRDSKEKLFF; cdr3_nt: TGTGCCCGCTTCCGGGACTCGAAGGAGAAACTGTTTTTT; j_call: TRBJ1-4; v_call: TRBV30; clone_size: NA; d_call: NA
cdr3_aa: CASSLTTGGDEKLFF; cdr3_nt: TGTGCCAGCAGCTTAACCACAGGGGGGGATGAAAAACTGTTTTTT; j_call: TRBJ1-4; v_call: TRBV7-2; clone_size: NA; d_call: TRBD1
cdr3_aa: CASSLDLTGGNTEAFF; cdr3_nt: TGTGCCAGCAGCTTAGACCTGACAGGGGGGAACACTGAAGCTTTCTTT; j_call: TRBJ1-1; v_call: TRBV7-2; clone_size: few; d_call: TRBD1
cdr3_aa: CASSVGGTYGQTEAFF; cdr3_nt: TGTGCCAGCAGCGTAGGAGGGACATACGGTCAGACTGAAGCTTTCTTT; j_call: TRBJ1-1; v_call: TRBV9; clone_size: NA; d_call: NA
cdr3_aa: CASSPDRGVNTEAFF; cdr3_nt: TGTGCCAGCAGTCCAGACAGGGGAGTGAACACTGAAGCTTTCTTT; j_call: TRBJ1-1; v_call: TRBV28; clone_size: NA; d_call: TRBD1
cdr3_aa: CASSPGLAGTYEQYF; cdr3_nt: TGTGCCAGCAGCCCTGGACTAGCGGGTACCTACGAGCAGTACTTC; j_call: TRBJ2-7; v_call: TRBV7-6; clone_size: NA; d_call: TRBD2
cdr3_aa: CASTHLRDRVTDTQYF; cdr3_nt: TGCGCCAGCACCCATCTTCGGGACAGGGTGACAGATACGCAGTATTTT; j_call: TRBJ2-3; v_call: TRBV23-1; clone_size: few; d_call: TRBD1
cdr3_aa: CASSRRRAGDSYEQYF; cdr3_nt: TGTGCCAGCAGCCGACGGCGAGCGGGGGATTCCTACGAGCAGTACTTC; j_call: TRBJ2-7; v_call: TRBV7-2; clone_size: NA; d_call: TRBD2
cdr3_aa: CASGAGDETQYF; cdr3_nt: TGTGCTAGTGGAGCGGGAGACGAGACTCAGTACTTC; j_call: TRBJ2-5; v_call: TRBV12-5; clone_size: NA; d_call: TRBD2
cdr3_aa: CASSEAGNFGYTF; cdr3_nt: TGTGCCAGCAGTGAAGCAGGGAACTTTGGCTACACCTTC; j_call: TRBJ1-2; v_call: TRBV25-1; clone_size: NA; d_call: NA
cdr3_aa: CASSYSGGGGANVLTF; cdr3_nt: TGTGCCAGCAGTTACTCAGGGGGCGGTGGGGCCAACGTCCTGACTTTC; j_call: TRBJ2-6; v_call: TRBV6-5; clone_size: few; d_call: TRBD1
cdr3_aa: CAWNLQGTVPSEQYF; cdr3_nt: TGTGCCTGGAACCTACAGGGTACTGTCCCTAGTGAGCAGTACTTC; j_call: TRBJ2-7; v_call: TRBV30; clone_size: few; d_call: NA
cdr3_aa: CASSSTGGSYEQYF; cdr3_nt: TGTGCCAGCAGTTCGACAGGGGGCTCCTACGAGCAGTACTTC; j_call: TRBJ2-7; v_call: TRBV27; clone_size: NA; d_call: TRBD1
cdr3_aa: CASSRFPDRGLGQDQPQHF; cdr3_nt: TGCGCCAGCAGCCGATTCCCAGACAGGGGTTTGGGTCAAGATCAGCCCCAGCATTTT; j_call: TRBJ1-5; v_call: TRBV4-1; clone_size: once; d_call: TRBD1
cdr3_aa: CASSYLGQGGNYEQYF; cdr3_nt: TGTGCCAGCAGCTACCTAGGACAGGGAGGAAACTACGAGCAGTACTTC; j_call: TRBJ2-7; v_call: TRBV5-6; clone_size: NA; d_call: TRBD1
cdr3_aa: CASSLGLASTDTQYF; cdr3_nt: TGTGCCAGCAGCCTGGGACTAGCGAGCACAGATACGCAGTATTTT; j_call: TRBJ2-3; v_call: TRBV6-5; clone_size: NA; d_call: TRBD2
cdr3_aa: CASKRRAEAFF; cdr3_nt: TGTGCCAGCAAACGGCGGGCTGAAGCTTTCTTT; j_call: TRBJ1-1; v_call: TRBV6-5; clone_size: few; d_call: NA
cdr3_aa: CASSQDVRSNEQYF; cdr3_nt: TGCGCCAGCAGCCAAGATGTTAGGAGCAACGAGCAGTACTTC; j_call: TRBJ2-7; v_call: TRBV4-1; clone_size: NA; d_call: NA
cdr3_aa: CASSLGQVYGYTF; cdr3_nt: TGTGCCAGCAGCCTCGGACAGGTCTATGGCTACACCTTC; j_call: TRBJ1-2; v_call: TRBV5-6; clone_size: few; d_call: TRBD1
cdr3_aa: CAWSVKGQYEQYF; cdr3_nt: TGTGCCTGGAGTGTAAAGGGGCAATACGAGCAGTACTTC; j_call: TRBJ2-7; v_call: TRBV30; clone_size: NA; d_call: NA
cdr3_aa: CASGTDRGETQYF; cdr3_nt: TGTGCTAGTGGTACGGACAGGGGTGAGACCCAGTACTTC; j_call: TRBJ2-5; v_call: TRBV12-5; clone_size: NA; d_call: TRBD1
cdr3_aa: CASSLGQRNTEAFF; cdr3_nt: TGTGCCAGCAGCTTGGGACAGCGGAACACTGAAGCTTTCTTT; j_call: TRBJ1-1; v_call: TRBV5-4; clone_size: few; d_call: NA
cdr3_aa: CASSDRGSSTDTQYF; cdr3_nt: TGTGCCAGCAGCGACAGGGGGTCTAGCACAGATACGCAGTATTTT; j_call: TRBJ2-3; v_call: TRBV6-4; clone_size: NA; d_call: TRBD1
cdr3_aa: CASSLALWDRGGYEQYF; cdr3_nt: TGTGCCAGCAGCTTAGCGCTCTGGGACAGGGGTGGCTACGAGCAGTACTTC; j_call: TRBJ2-7; v_call: TRBV7-8; clone_size: few; d_call: TRBD1
cdr3_aa: CASSPGQGPNEQYF; cdr3_nt: TGCGCCAGCAGTCCTGGACAGGGCCCCAACGAGCAGTACTTC; j_call: TRBJ2-7; v_call: TRBV5-1; clone_size: NA; d_call: TRBD1
cdr3_aa: CASSDGQITGELFF; cdr3_nt: TGTGCCAGTAGTGACGGACAGATCACCGGGGAGCTGTTTTTT; j_call: TRBJ2-2; v_call: TRBV19; clone_size: NA; d_call: NA
cdr3_aa: CASRNGAGYTF; cdr3_nt: TGTGCCAGCCGAAATGGGGCTGGCTACACCTTC; j_call: TRBJ1-2; v_call: TRBV7-2; clone_size: NA; d_call: NA
cdr3_aa: CASTEAGTGRHEQYF; cdr3_nt: TGTGCCAGCACCGAAGCCGGGACAGGGAGACACGAGCAGTACTTC; j_call: TRBJ2-7; v_call: TRBV6-1; clone_size: NA; d_call: TRBD1
cdr3_aa: CASSPTGTGPSYGYTF; cdr3_nt: TGTGCCAGCAGCCCCACCGGGACAGGGCCTTCCTATGGCTACACCTTC; j_call: TRBJ1-2; v_call: TRBV13; clone_size: few; d_call: TRBD1
cdr3_aa: CASSPGGGNTGELFF; cdr3_nt: TGCGCCAGCAGCCCCGGTGGAGGGAACACCGGGGAGCTGTTTTTT; j_call: TRBJ2-2; v_call: TRBV5-1; clone_size: NA; d_call: NA